The T cell receptor beta chain under discussion was sequenced for a study of blood T cells in healthy people across ages. Across the whole study: Per two T cells, template switching captured roughly one barcoded beta molecule.

CDR1 is MNHEY, CDR2 SVGAGI, per germline. The CDR3 is made up of 16 amino acids. V lost 7 bases and J lost 0; bases outside the gene matches: 5. Study-wide results and caveats: With naive T cell percentage, TCR beta diversity showed a strong correlation.

Using a J-beta primer mix together with a sample-barcoded 5' primer, a second PCR was run for roughly 6 to 11 cycles. TCRdb itself ran the 5' RACE reads through MiXCR, one entry per CDR3 protein. This table has around 990,000 distinct CDR3 sequences, 30% to 40% appearing once. A word on this clonotype: Its antigen is unidentified.

Every sample yielded at least 6.5 million isolated PBMCs. This clonotype was sampled from a man younger than 30 in good health. Material for sequencing was blood. This chain connects TRBV6-5 to TRBJ2-2; 10 bases are shared with TRBD2. The CDR3: CASTGLAAPNTGELFF. In DNA, the CDR3 is TGTGCCAGCACCGGACTAGCGGCCCCGAACACCGGGGAGCTGTTTTTT.